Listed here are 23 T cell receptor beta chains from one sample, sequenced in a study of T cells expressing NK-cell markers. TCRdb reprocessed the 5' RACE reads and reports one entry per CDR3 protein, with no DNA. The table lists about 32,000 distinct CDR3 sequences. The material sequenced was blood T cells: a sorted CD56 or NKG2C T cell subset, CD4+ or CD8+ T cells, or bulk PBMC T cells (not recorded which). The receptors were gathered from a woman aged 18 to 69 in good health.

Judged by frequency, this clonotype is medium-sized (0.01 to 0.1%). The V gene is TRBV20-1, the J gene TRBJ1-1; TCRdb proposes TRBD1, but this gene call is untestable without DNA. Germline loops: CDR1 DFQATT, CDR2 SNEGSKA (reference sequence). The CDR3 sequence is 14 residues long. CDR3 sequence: CSARSPESYTEAFF.

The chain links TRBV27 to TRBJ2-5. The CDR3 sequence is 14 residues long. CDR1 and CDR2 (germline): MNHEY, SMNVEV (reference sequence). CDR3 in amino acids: CASSLRSLFGTQYF.

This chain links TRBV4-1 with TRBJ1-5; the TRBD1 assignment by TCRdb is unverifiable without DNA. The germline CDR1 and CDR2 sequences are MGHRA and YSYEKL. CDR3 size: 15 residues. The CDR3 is CASSAQGNSNQPQHF.

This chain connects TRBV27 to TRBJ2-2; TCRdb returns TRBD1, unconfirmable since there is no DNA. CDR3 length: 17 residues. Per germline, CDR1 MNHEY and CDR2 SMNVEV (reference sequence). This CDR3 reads CASRGDSYTTNTGELFF.

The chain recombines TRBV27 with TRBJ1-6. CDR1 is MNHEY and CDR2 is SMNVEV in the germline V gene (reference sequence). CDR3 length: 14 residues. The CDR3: CASSFELRRSPLHF.

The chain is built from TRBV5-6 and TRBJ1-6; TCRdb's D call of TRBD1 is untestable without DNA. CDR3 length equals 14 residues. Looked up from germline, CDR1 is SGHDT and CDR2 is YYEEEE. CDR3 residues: CASSPGYNNSPLHF.

The chain's CDR3 is CASSLTSGSNEQFF. The rearrangement joins TRBV27 to TRBJ2-1; lacking DNA, the TRBD2 call made by TCRdb goes unchecked. The CDR3 loop spans 14 amino acids. Germline V CDR1 and CDR2: MNHEY, SMNVEV (reference sequence).

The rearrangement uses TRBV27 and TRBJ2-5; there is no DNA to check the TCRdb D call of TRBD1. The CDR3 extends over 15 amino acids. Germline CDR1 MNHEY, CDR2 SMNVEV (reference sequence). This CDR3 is CASSLWGTLQETQYF.

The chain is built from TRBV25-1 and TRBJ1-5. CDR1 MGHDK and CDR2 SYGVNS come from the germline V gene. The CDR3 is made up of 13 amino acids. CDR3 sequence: CASSASVSQPQHF.

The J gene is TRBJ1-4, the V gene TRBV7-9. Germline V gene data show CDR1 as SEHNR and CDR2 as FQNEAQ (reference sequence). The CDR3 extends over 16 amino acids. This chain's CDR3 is CASSSDESGMREKLFF.

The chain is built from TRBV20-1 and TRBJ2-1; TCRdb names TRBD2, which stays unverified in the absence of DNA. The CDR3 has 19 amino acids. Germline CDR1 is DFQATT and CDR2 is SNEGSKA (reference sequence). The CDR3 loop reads CSARVLMGTSGSSWGEQFF.

This CDR3 reads CSVEGGGRIYNEQFF. The genes are TRBV29-1 and TRBJ2-1; as DNA is missing, the TRBD2 call by TCRdb cannot be tested. The CDR3 is 15 residues long. Germline V gives CDR1 SQVTM, CDR2 ANQGSEA.

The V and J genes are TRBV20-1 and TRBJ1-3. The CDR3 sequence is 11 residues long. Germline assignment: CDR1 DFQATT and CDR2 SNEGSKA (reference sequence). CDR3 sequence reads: CSATSGNTIYF.

Here the CDR3 reads CASSPQQRGTEAFF. This chain connects TRBV27 to TRBJ1-1. The CDR3 is made up of 14 amino acids. Germline CDR1 MNHEY, CDR2 SMNVEV (reference sequence).

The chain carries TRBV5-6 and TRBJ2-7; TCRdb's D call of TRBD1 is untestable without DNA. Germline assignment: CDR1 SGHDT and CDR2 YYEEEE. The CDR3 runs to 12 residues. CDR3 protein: CASSLTGTGRYF.

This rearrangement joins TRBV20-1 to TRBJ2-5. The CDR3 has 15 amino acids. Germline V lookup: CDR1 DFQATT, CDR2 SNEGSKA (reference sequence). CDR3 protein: CSARDSWRGQETQYF.

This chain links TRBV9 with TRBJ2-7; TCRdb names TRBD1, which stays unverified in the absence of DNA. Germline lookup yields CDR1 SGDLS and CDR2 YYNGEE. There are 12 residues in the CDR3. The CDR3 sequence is CASSATLGPQYF. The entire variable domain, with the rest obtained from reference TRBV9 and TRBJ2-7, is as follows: DSGVTQTPKHLITATGQRVTLRCSPRSGDLSVYWYQQSLDQGLQFLIQYYNGEERAKGNILERFSAQQFPDLHSELNLSSLELGDSALYFCASSATLGPQYFGPGTRLTVT.

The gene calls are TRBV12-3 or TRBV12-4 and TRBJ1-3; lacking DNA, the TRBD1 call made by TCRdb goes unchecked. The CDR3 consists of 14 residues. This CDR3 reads CASSTGLGGNTIYF.

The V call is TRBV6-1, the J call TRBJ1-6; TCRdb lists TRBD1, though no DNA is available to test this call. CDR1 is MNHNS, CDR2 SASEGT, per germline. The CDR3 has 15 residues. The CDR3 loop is CASSIVDRANSPLHF.

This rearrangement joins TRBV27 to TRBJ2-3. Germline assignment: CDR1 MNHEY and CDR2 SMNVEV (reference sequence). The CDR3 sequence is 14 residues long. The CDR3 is CASSLAENTDTQYF.

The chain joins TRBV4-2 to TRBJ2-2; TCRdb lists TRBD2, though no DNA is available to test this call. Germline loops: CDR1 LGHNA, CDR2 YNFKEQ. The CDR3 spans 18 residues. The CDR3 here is CASSHGTSGRAHTGELFF.

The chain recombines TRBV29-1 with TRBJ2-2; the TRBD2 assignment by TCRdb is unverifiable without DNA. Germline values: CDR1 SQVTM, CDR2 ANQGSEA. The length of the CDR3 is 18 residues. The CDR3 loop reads CSVPAPLAGGPITGELFF.

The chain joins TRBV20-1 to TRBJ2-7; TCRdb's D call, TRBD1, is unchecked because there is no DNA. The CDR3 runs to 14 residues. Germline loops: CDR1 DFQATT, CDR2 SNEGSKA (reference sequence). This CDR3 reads CSANPLDDSYEQYF.